The 11 T cell receptor beta chains in this list originate from one sample, sequenced in a study of T-cell memory formation after mild COVID-19. Each CDR3 protein is one row after TCRdb ran MiXCR on the 5' RACE reads. Among approximately 560,000 distinct CDR3 sequences listed, roughly 17% were seen once. The sequencing sample was made of PBMCs or a T cell subset sorted from them (not recorded which). These receptors were collected from an adult woman who had mild COVID-19 (a few samples of this study predate the infection). Cell type and time point are not known.

Only a few counts were recorded for this clonotype. The chain carries TRBV7-2 and TRBJ2-7; TRBD1 matches at 9 bases. V gave up 3 bases and J gave up 5 bases; unmatched junction bases: 5. The CDR3 extends over 14 amino acids. From germline, CDR1 is SGHTA and CDR2 FQGNSA. The CDR3: CASSFRDRVDEQYF. CDR3 sequence (DNA): TGTGCCAGCAGCTTCCGGGACAGGGTCGACGAGCAGTACTTC. The complete variable domain, with remaining parts taken from reference TRBV7-2 and TRBJ2-7, reads GAGVSQSPSNKVTEKGKDVELRCDPISGHTALYWYRQSLGQGLEFLIYFQGNSAPDKSGLPSDRFSAERTGGSVSTLTIQRTQQEDSAVYLCASSFRDRVDEQYFGPGTRLTVT.

V is TRBV6-2 or TRBV6-3 and J is TRBJ2-5, with 7 bases aligning to TRBD2. The CDR3 sequence is 13 residues long. Germline trimming cut 10 bases from V and 4 bases from J; bases unmatched to any gene: 9. Per the germline V gene, CDR1 is MNHEY and CDR2 is SVGEGT. In DNA, the CDR3 is TGTGCCACCAGGAGGGGAGGGGTAGAGACCCAGTACTTC. This sequence encodes CATRRGGVETQYF.

The chain joins TRBV7-3 to TRBJ2-7; 8 positions match TRBD1. CDR3 length: 13 residues. Germline V lookup: CDR1 SGHTA, CDR2 FQGTGA. V lost 1 base to trimming and J lost 5 bases; unmatched junction nucleotides: 1. The CDR3 reads CASSLNRGNEQYF. CDR3 in DNA: TGTGCCAGCAGCTTAAACAGGGGGAACGAGCAGTACTTC.

This rearrangement joins TRBV12-3 or TRBV12-4 to TRBJ1-5; D unresolved. The CDR3 contains 15 residues. Trimming took off 3 bases at V and 2 bases at J, with 11 bases between the two ends. This CDR3 reads CASSFNKGGNQPQHF. The CDR3 DNA sequence: TGTGCCAGCAGTTTTAATAAGGGTGGCAATCAGCCCCAGCATTTT.

The V and J genes are TRBV7-3 and TRBJ2-1; 8 nucleotides align to TRBD2. This CDR3 contains 16 residues. V was pared by 1 base and J by 7 bases, with 9 bases of the junction left unmatched. From germline, CDR1 is SGHTA and CDR2 FQGTGA. The DNA for the CDR3 is TGTGCCAGCAGCTTAAGCGGGTCGGGGGGGCCGAATGAGCAGTTCTTC. This encodes CASSLSGSGGPNEQFF.

The sample holds a few counts of this clonotype. The gene calls are TRBV9 and TRBJ1-1, with 9 positions matching TRBD1. The CDR3 consists of 15 residues. J gave up 3 bases and V 3 bases, and 6 bases lay outside the gene matches. Germline values: CDR1 SGDLS, CDR2 YYNGEE. CDR3 amino acids: CASSASGQGYTEAFF. In DNA, the CDR3 is TGTGCCAGCAGCGCCAGCGGACAGGGGTACACTGAAGCTTTCTTT.

This clonotype has only a few counts. The CDR3 bases are TGTGCCAGCAGCCAGGCCATTCGGGAAGAGACCCAGTACTTC. Its protein product is CASSQAIREETQYF. The chain has TRBV4-2 and TRBJ2-5; D gene uncertain. V was pared by 3 bases and J by 3 bases, with 11 bases between. CDR1 and CDR2 (germline): LGHNA, YNFKEQ. The CDR3 length is 14 residues.

In DNA, the CDR3 is TGTGCCAGCAGCCAAACGAGCGGAGTATACGAGCAGTACTTC. Residues: CASSQTSGVYEQYF. V usage is TRBV3-1 and J usage is TRBJ2-7, with a tentative D call TRBD2 (5 bases). The germline V gene encodes CDR1 LGHDT and CDR2 YNNKEL (reference sequence). CDR3 length: 14 amino acids. V was trimmed by 2 bases and J by 4 bases, leaving 12 bases between them.

This clonotype was seen a handful of times. The gene calls are TRBV5-1 and TRBJ2-3, with TRBD1 as a possible D gene (7 bases). The CDR3 runs 15 residues. CDR1 is SGHRS, CDR2 YFSETQ, per germline. Between the trimmed V and J ends, which lost 4 bases and 2 bases, there was a span of 14 bases. The CDR3 region is CASSEAGQHTDTQYF. Here the CDR3 DNA reads TGCGCCAGCAGCGAGGCGGGACAGCACACAGATACGCAGTATTTT.

This clonotype was counted a few times. The V and J genes are TRBV12-3 or TRBV12-4 and TRBJ1-2; 7 positions agree with TRBD1. J lost 3 bases, V lost 2 bases, and 6 bases had no gene match. The CDR3 covers 15 residues. DNA for the CDR3: TGTGCCAGCAGTTTAACAAACAGGGGTGACTATGGCTACACCTTC. Translation gives CASSLTNRGDYGYTF.

This clonotype was seen a handful of times. The CDR3 DNA reads as TGTGCCAGCAGTTTACCAGGACGGGAAAAACTGTTTTTT. This gives the protein CASSLPGREKLFF. The rearrangement joins TRBV27 to TRBJ1-4; D not certain. Germline-derived CDR1 and CDR2 are MNHEY and SMNVEV (reference sequence). V lost 2 bases and J lost 8, with 9 bases in between. CDR3 length equals 13 residues.